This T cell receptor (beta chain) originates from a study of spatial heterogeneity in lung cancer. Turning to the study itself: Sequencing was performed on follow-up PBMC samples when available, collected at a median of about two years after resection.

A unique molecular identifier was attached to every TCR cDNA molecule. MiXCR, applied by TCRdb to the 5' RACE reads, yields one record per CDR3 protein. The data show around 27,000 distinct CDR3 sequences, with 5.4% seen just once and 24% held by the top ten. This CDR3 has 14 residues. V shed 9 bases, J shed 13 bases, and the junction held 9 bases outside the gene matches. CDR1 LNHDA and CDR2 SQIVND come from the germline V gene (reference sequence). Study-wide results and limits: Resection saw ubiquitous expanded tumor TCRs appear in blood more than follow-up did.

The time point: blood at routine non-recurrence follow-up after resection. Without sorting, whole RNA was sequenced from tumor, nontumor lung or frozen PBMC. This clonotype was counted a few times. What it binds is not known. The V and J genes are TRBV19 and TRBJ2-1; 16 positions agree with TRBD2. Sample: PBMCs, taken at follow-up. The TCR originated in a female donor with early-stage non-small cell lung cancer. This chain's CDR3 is CASGTSGRADIQFF. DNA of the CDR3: TGTGCCAGCGGGACTAGCGGGAGGGCGGATATCCAGTTCTTC.